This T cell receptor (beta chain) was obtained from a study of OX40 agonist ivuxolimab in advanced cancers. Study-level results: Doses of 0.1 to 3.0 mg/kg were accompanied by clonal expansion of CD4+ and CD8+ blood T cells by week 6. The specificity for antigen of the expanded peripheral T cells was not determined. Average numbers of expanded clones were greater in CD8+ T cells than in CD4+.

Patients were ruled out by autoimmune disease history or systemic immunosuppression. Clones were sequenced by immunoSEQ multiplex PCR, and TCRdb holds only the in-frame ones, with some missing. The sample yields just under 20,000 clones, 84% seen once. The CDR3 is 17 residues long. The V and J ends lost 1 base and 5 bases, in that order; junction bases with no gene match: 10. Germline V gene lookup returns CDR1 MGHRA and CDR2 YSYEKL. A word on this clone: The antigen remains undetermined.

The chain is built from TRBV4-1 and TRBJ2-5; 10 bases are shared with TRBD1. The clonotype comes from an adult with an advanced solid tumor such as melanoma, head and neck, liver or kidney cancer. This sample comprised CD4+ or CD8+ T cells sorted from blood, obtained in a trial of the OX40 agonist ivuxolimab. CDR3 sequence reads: CASSQGPGQGSLETQYF. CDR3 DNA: TGCGCCAGCAGCCAAGGTCCGGGACAGGGGAGCCTTGAGACCCAGTACTTC.